Detailed here is one T cell receptor (beta chain). Its target is unknown. The V and J ends lost 5 bases and 4 bases respectively, with 14 bases between them. Germline CDR1 reads SGHNT; CDR2 reads YENEEA. The CDR3 is 15 amino acids. TCRdb keeps only in-frame clones here, not all; method: immunoSEQ multiplex PCR. The table includes about 120,000 clones, roughly 90% detected once. Investigators merged groups given second doses at roughly 4 or roughly 12 weeks. The entry originates in a study of T cell responses to AZD1222 COVID-19 vaccine. Points from the study as a whole: Vaccine-associated CD4 TCRs spanned spike, dominant at 160-218 and 743-854. Spike-specific TCR breadth and depth went up after people got two AZD1222 doses. Repertoires were collected only later (after the peak T cell response had occurred).

The starting material was peripheral blood, obtained 28 days after the second AZD1222 dose. J is TRBJ1-4 and V is TRBV11-3; D is unclear. The origin of this receptor is an adult who received the AZD1222 COVID-19 vaccine. CDR3 nucleotide sequence: TGTGCCAGCAGCCCAGGACTCGGCCTTAATGAAAAACTGTTTTTT. As protein: CASSPGLGLNEKLFF. Full variable domain (remainder filled in from reference TRBV11-3 and TRBJ1-4): EAGVVQSPRYKIIEKKQPVAFWCNPISGHNTLYWYLQNLGQGPELLIRYENEEAVDDSQLPKDRFSAERLKGVDSTLKIQPAELGDSAVYLCASSPGLGLNEKLFFGSGTQLSVL.